This T cell receptor (beta chain) originates from a study of neoadjuvant nivolumab and ipilimumab in lung cancer (dated by TCRdb to the early 2020s). Study-wide context: Nivolumab was administered intravenously at 3 mg/kg on days 1, 15 and 29, and in the combination arm ipilimumab 1 mg/kg was added on day 1 only. The primary endpoint of the trial was the rate of major pathologic response (MPR) in the intention-to-treat population of each study arm. In the trial, approximately 45 patients with operable NSCLC were treated, of whom 23 were randomized to nivolumab monotherapy and around 21 to nivolumab plus ipilimumab. TCR repertoires were compared between pretherapy (baseline) peripheral blood and tumors resected at surgery after neoadjuvant immune checkpoint blockade. Matched pretherapy and resected tumor pairs were analyzed from seven patients, of whom four had been treated with nivolumab and three with nivolumab plus ipilimumab. Broader findings and caveats from the paper: A small number of samples was subjected to TCR sequencing. Richness in tumors resected after neoadjuvant therapy showed a positive correlation with pretherapy blood TCR richness (Spearman R ~ 0.8). There was no significant correlation between TCR clonality and pathologic tumor regression, and just a single major-pathologic-response sample was available for the clonality-regression analysis. Greater TCR richness and clonality were observed in resected tumors than in tumor-adjacent uninvolved lung, and increases were observed in more dual-therapy-treated tumors. Tumor T-cell richness and clonality rose from pretherapy to surgery in three of three dual-therapy tumors but in only two of four nivolumab-treated tumors.

Spanning cysteine to phenylalanine, the CDR3 consists of 15 amino acids. Solely the CDR3 DNA is kept, with 45 bases framed from the first base. CDR1 is given as LNHNV and CDR2 as YYDKDF, both from the germline V gene (reference sequence). Relative to germline, V is 9 bases shorter and J is 0 bases shorter, with 15 bases between their ends. This clone was observed a few times. Its specific antigen is unknown. No base qualities exist here, and no much larger clone lies one base off it. The library came from the immunoSEQ multiplex PCR assay. As for the authors' bioinformatics: Repertoires were summarized in terms of richness and clonality, and significantly expanded and contracted clones between pre- and post-therapy samples were identified. The table comes from immuneACCESS by way of TCRdb, which keeps in-frame sequences with V and J called. Part of the clones is missing from these tables; in studies checked, under half for an unresolved V gene and the rest for unknown reasons. That table gives V, J and clone size, and the DNA gave D and trimming. Present in this sample are about 29,000 clones, approximately 80% of which were seen just once. The ten biggest clones cover 15% to 20% of the sample.

The sample's time point, from its label and the paper: at surgical resection after neoadjuvant nivolumab +/- ipilimumab. Samples were obtained from the phase 2 randomized NEOSTAR trial, in which neoadjuvant nivolumab or nivolumab plus ipilimumab followed by surgery was tested in operable NSCLC. This receptor was obtained from an adult with non-small cell lung cancer. Sequenced material: tumor tissue, taken after neoadjuvant nivolumab, alone or with ipilimumab, at or shortly before surgery. Recombination linked TRBV15 to TRBJ2-1; the D gene assignment is perhaps TRBD1 or TRBD2, with each matching 5 bases. The sequenced DNA is TGTGCCACTCGACGGGGCCAGAGCTCCTACAATGAGCAGTTCTTC. This is translated as CATRRGQSSYNEQFF. Extended through the reference TRBV15 and TRBJ2-1 proteins, this CDR3 yields the full variable domain: DAMVIQNPRYQVTQFGKPVTLSCSQTLNHNVMYWYQQKSSQAPKLLFHYYDKDFNNEADTPDNFQSRRPNTSFCFLDIRSPGLGDTAMYLCATRRGQSSYNEQFFGPGTRLTVL.